The next 29 T cell receptor beta chains were all read from a single sample in a study of T cell changes during pregnancy in multiple sclerosis. The protocol was immunoSEQ multiplex PCR, while the TCRdb copy is restricted to in-frame clones and leaves out a portion. Altogether approximately 40,000 clones are present, approximately 90% being singletons, with the ten largest covering roughly 0.72%. The source material was CD4+ T cells from peripheral blood mononuclear cells, sampled in the third trimester of pregnancy. These receptors all come from a female donor with multiple sclerosis, enrolled in a pregnancy study.

This chain links TRBV5-1 with TRBJ1-3; TRBD1 matches 9 bases. This CDR3 contains 17 residues. Germline lookup yields CDR1 SGHRS and CDR2 YFSETQ. V lost 4 bases to trimming and J lost 1 base; unmatched junction nucleotides: 9. In DNA, the CDR3 is TGCGCCAGCAGCAGATGGACAGGGGAATTGTCTGGAAACACCATATATTTT. It codes for CASSRWTGELSGNTIYF.

The chain joins TRBV10-3 to TRBJ1-1, with 7 bases aligning to TRBD1. V shed 3 bases and J 2 bases; nucleotides not matched to a gene: 6. In germline, CDR1 is ENHRY, CDR2 SYGVKD. CDR3 size: 15 residues. The CDR3 spells CAISDSRQGNTEAFF. In DNA form, the CDR3 reads TGTGCCATCAGTGACTCCCGACAGGGAAACACTGAAGCTTTCTTT.

This clone occurred once. This sequence joins TRBV27 and TRBJ2-7; 8 bases agree with TRBD1. V shed 6 bases, J shed 2 bases, and the junction held 3 bases outside the gene matches. Per the germline V gene, CDR1 is MNHEY and CDR2 is SMNVEV (reference sequence). This CDR3 is built from 13 residues. The chain's CDR3 is CASSGQGPYEQYF. CDR3 sequence (DNA): TGTGCCAGCAGCGGACAGGGCCCCTACGAGCAGTACTTC.

The chain carries TRBV6-6 and TRBJ2-7; 8 bases are a match to TRBD2. Germline V gene lookup returns CDR1 MNHNY and CDR2 SVGAGI (reference sequence). V lost 6 bases and J lost 7; bases outside the gene matches: 11. The CDR3 totals 14 residues. CDR3 coding DNA: TGTGCCAGCAGCTTAACTAGCGGAAATTCGGAGCAGTACTTC. Translating it yields CASSLTSGNSEQYF.

The chain employs TRBV11-2 and TRBJ1-5, with no clear D. Trimming pared 1 base from V and 2 bases from J, leaving 12 bases between. Germline V lookup: CDR1 SGHAT, CDR2 FQNNGV. This CDR3 contains 16 residues. The CDR3 DNA is TGTGCCAGCAGCTTAGTTTCCGGGGTTGGCAATCAGCCCCAGCATTTT. It encodes CASSLVSGVGNQPQHF.

This clone showed up just a few times. The rearrangement links TRBV13 to TRBJ2-7, with a possible D match to TRBD1 (7 bases). Trimming cost V 5 bases and J 5 bases, with 16 bases left between them. The CDR3 length is 14 residues. Germline V gene lookup returns CDR1 PRHDT and CDR2 FYEKMQ (reference sequence). CDR3 sequence (DNA): TGTGCCAGCAGCGAACAGGGGAGGTTAGACGAGCAGTACTTC. Protein: CASSEQGRLDEQYF.

The chain has TRBV5-4 and TRBJ2-1; the match to TRBD2 covers 9 bases. Per germline, CDR1 SGHNT and CDR2 YYREEE (reference sequence). Trimming removed 5 bases from V and 7 bases from J; junction bases left unmatched: 7. The CDR3 runs 14 residues. This CDR3 is CASRPREGGNEQFF. The CDR3 DNA follows: TGTGCCAGCAGACCGCGGGAGGGTGGAAATGAGCAGTTCTTC.

The chain recombines TRBV5-1 with TRBJ2-1; 11 bases are a match to TRBD2. Germline CDR1 and CDR2: SGHRS and YFSETQ. The CDR3 covers 14 residues. The J segment lost 7 bases and the V segment lost 4 bases, leaving 4 bases of the junction unmatched. CDR3 sequence reads: CASSLGLAENEQFF. Written as DNA, the CDR3 is TGCGCCAGCAGCCTGGGACTAGCGGAAAATGAGCAGTTCTTC.

The chain couples TRBV7-2 to TRBJ2-1, with 9 bases that match TRBD2. The CDR3 length is 15 residues. J gave up 2 bases and V 1 base, and 0 bases lay outside the gene matches. CDR1 is SGHTA and CDR2 is FQGNSA in the germline V gene. Here the CDR3 DNA reads TGTGCCAGCAGCTTAGTAGCGGGAGCCTACAATGAGCAGTTCTTC. This sequence encodes CASSLVAGAYNEQFF.

The chain combines TRBV28 with TRBJ2-3, with TRBD1 identical over 7 bases. Trimming removed 6 bases from V and 1 base from J; junction bases left unmatched: 7. Looked up from germline, CDR1 is MDHEN and CDR2 is SYDVKM. This CDR3 has 15 amino acids. CDR3 protein: CASRPWDSGTDTQYF. As DNA, the CDR3 is TGTGCCAGCAGGCCCTGGGACAGCGGCACAGATACGCAGTATTTT.

The V gene is TRBV18, the J gene TRBJ1-1; no clear D. Germline V CDR1 and CDR2: KGHSH, LQKENI. The CDR3 length is 15 residues. Trimming cost V 2 bases and J 1 base, with 11 bases left between them. CDR3 loop: CASSPKTGENTEAFF. As DNA, the CDR3 is TGTGCCAGCTCACCAAAAACTGGAGAGAACACTGAAGCTTTCTTT.

V usage is TRBV4-3 and J usage is TRBJ2-6, with D unresolved. CDR1 and CDR2 from the germline V gene are LGHNA and YSLEER. The CDR3 is 17 residues long. V lost 0 bases to trimming and J lost 2 bases, with 11 bases between them. The CDR3 sequence is CASSQELVDAGANVLTF. The CDR3 bases are TGCGCCAGCAGCCAAGAGCTAGTGGATGCTGGGGCCAACGTCCTGACTTTC.

This rearrangement joins TRBV6-6 to TRBJ1-1; D gene uncertain. Trimming took 9 bases from V and 0 from J, leaving 11 bases between them. The CDR3 loop spans 13 amino acids. CDR1 and CDR2 from the germline V gene are MNHNY and SVGAGI (reference sequence). CDR3 nucleotides: TGTGCCAGTACGTCACTAATGAACACTGAAGCTTTCTTT. Translation gives CASTSLMNTEAFF.

The rearrangement joins TRBV6-5 to TRBJ2-7; 8 bases map to TRBD2. The ends lost 5 bases at V and 3 bases at J; junction bases unmatched: 6. The CDR3 extends over 14 amino acids. Germline loops: CDR1 MNHEY, CDR2 SVGAGI. For the CDR3, the DNA is TGTGCCAGCAGTCGGGGGGGCGGCAACTACGAGCAGTACTTC. Translated: CASSRGGGNYEQYF.

This chain links TRBV5-1 with TRBJ2-7; TRBD1 aligns across 7 bases. Germline CDR1 reads SGHRS; CDR2 reads YFSETQ. The V and J ends lost 4 bases and 3 bases, in that order; junction bases with no gene match: 4. This CDR3 has 13 residues. The CDR3 coding sequence is TGCGCCAGCAGCCGGGACAGCCTCTACGAGCAGTACTTC. This codes for CASSRDSLYEQYF.

This clone has just one count. V gene TRBV6-5 combines with J gene TRBJ2-1; D might be TRBD2 (6 bases). Trimming took off 2 bases at V and 6 bases at J, with 14 bases between the two ends. CDR3 length: 15 residues. Germline V CDR1 and CDR2: MNHEY, SVGAGI. The CDR3 reads CASSYGGKGINEQFF. The CDR3 bases are TGTGCCAGCAGTTACGGGGGGAAAGGGATCAATGAGCAGTTCTTC.

V usage is TRBV5-1 and J usage is TRBJ2-5, with D possibly being TRBD1 (5 bases). This CDR3 has 15 amino acids. Per the germline V gene, CDR1 is SGHRS and CDR2 is YFSETQ. The V end was cut by 2 bases, the J end by 7 bases, with 18 bases between. In nucleotides, the CDR3 is TGCGCCAGCAGCTTAGGGGATCGAACGGTAGGGACCCAGTACTTC. Translation gives CASSLGDRTVGTQYF.

This clone showed up just once. J is TRBJ2-1 and V is TRBV7-9; possible D gene TRBD2, 5 bases. The CDR3 loop spans 15 amino acids. The V and J ends lost 5 bases and 7 bases respectively, with 18 bases between them. Germline V gene data show CDR1 as SEHNR and CDR2 as FQNEAQ (reference sequence). The CDR3 DNA reads as TGTGCCAGCAGCCTGAGCGGAGCCTTGAGGAATGAGCAGTTCTTC. Translating gives CASSLSGALRNEQFF. Drawing the rest from reference TRBV7-9 and TRBJ2-1, the complete variable domain is DTGVSQNPRHKITKRGQNVTFRCDPISEHNRLYWYRQTLGQGPEFLTYFQNEAQLEKSRLLSDRFSAERPKGSFSTLEIQRTEQGDSAMYLCASSLSGALRNEQFFGPGTRLTVL.

This sequence joins TRBV6-5 and TRBJ2-5, with TRBD2 identical over 15 bases. J was trimmed by 5 bases and V by 4 bases; bases with no gene match: 2. Germline lookup yields CDR1 MNHEY and CDR2 SVGAGI. There are 15 residues in the CDR3. CDR3 nucleotides: TGTGCCAGCAGTTGGACTAGCGGGAGGGAGGAGACCCAGTACTTC. This encodes CASSWTSGREETQYF.

The chain combines TRBV30 with TRBJ1-2, with D possibly TRBD1 on 6 matching bases. The length of the CDR3 is 13 residues. CDR1 and CDR2 from the germline V gene are GTSNPN and SVGIG (reference sequence). The CDR3 coding sequence is TGTGCTGGGGGGGGCTTGCGAGGCTATGGCTACACCTTC. Translated: CAGGGLRGYGYTF.

V and J are TRBV4-1 and TRBJ2-1; 11 bases match TRBD2. V lost 4 bases, J lost 4 bases, and 3 bases stayed unmatched. CDR1 and CDR2 (germline): MGHRA, YSYEKL. The CDR3 contains 15 residues. The CDR3 loop is CASSRLAGRYNEQFF. The CDR3 nucleotides read TGCGCCAGCAGCCGACTAGCGGGACGGTACAATGAGCAGTTCTTC.

This clone was seen once. The CDR3 spells CASRERPTTNEKLFF. In DNA form, the CDR3 reads TGTGCCAGCAGGGAGAGACCAACAACTAATGAAAAACTGTTTTTT. The chain combines TRBV6-1 with TRBJ1-4, with D uncertain. Germline V gene lookup returns CDR1 MNHNS and CDR2 SASEGT. The CDR3 runs to 15 residues. V lost 6 bases, J lost 0 bases, and 11 bases lay in between.

The chain carries TRBV27 and TRBJ2-3, with 10 nucleotides matching TRBD2. Germline CDR1 MNHEY, CDR2 SMNVEV (reference sequence). With V trimmed by 0 bases and J by 3 bases, 9 bases remained unmatched. The CDR3 totals 18 residues. In DNA, the CDR3 is TGTGCCAGCAGTTTATCAGTCCTAGCGGGAGCAGGGACAGATACGCAGTATTTT. It encodes CASSLSVLAGAGTDTQYF.

The chain uses TRBV7-2 and TRBJ2-7; possibly TRBD1 for D (6 bases). V lost 5 bases, J lost 7 bases, and 18 bases lay in between. The germline CDR1 and CDR2 sequences are SGHTA and FQGNSA. This CDR3 has 14 residues. The CDR3 region is CASSLPGQKGEQYF. The CDR3 DNA is TGTGCCAGCAGCCTCCCGGGACAAAAAGGGGAGCAGTACTTC.

The chain uses TRBV9 and TRBJ2-7; 7 nucleotides align to TRBD2. Per the germline V gene, CDR1 is SGDLS and CDR2 is YYNGEE. V lost 0 bases to trimming and J lost 0 bases; unmatched junction nucleotides: 6. This CDR3 contains 16 residues. The CDR3 DNA sequence: TGTGCCAGCAGCGTAGCTACCGGGACTAACTCCTACGAGCAGTACTTC. It encodes CASSVATGTNSYEQYF.

This clone was seen once. V gene TRBV5-4 combines with J gene TRBJ2-1, with TRBD2 matching 13 bases. Germline V gene data show CDR1 as SGHNT and CDR2 as YYREEE (reference sequence). J lost 3 bases, V lost 3 bases, and 3 bases had no gene match. The CDR3 contains 16 residues. The CDR3 DNA reads as TGTGCCAGCAGCTGGGGGACTAGCGGGAACTACAATGAGCAGTTCTTC. Residues: CASSWGTSGNYNEQFF. Full variable domain (rest looked up from reference TRBV5-4 and TRBJ2-1): ETGVTQSPTHLIKTRGQQVTLRCSSQSGHNTVSWYQQALGQGPQFIFQYYREEENGRGNFPPRFSGLQFPNYSSELNVNALELDDSALYLCASSWGTSGNYNEQFFGPGTRLTVL.

V gene TRBV4-2 combines with J gene TRBJ2-7; 9 positions agree with TRBD2. V trimming: 1 base; J trimming: 5 bases; junction bases outside the gene matches: 3. Germline V gene data show CDR1 as LGHNA and CDR2 as YNFKEQ. CDR3 length: 14 residues. The CDR3 protein is CASSQGLADNEQYF. CDR3 nucleotide sequence: TGTGCCAGCAGCCAAGGACTAGCGGATAACGAGCAGTACTTC.

This chain joins TRBV5-1 and TRBJ2-2; D call uncertain. This CDR3 comprises 13 residues. The V end lost 2 bases, the J end lost 6 bases, and 8 bases lay between the germline ends. Germline V gene lookup returns CDR1 SGHRS and CDR2 YFSETQ. CDR3 loop: CASSLTVAGELFF. The DNA for the CDR3 is TGCGCCAGCAGCTTAACAGTAGCCGGGGAGCTGTTTTTT.

The chain recombines TRBV7-2 with TRBJ2-7; D is possibly TRBD1 (6 bases). This CDR3 region has 15 residues. Germline loops: CDR1 SGHTA, CDR2 FQGNSA. V was shortened by 7 bases and J by 0 bases, with 16 bases between the two germline ends. For the CDR3, the DNA is TGTGCCAGCATCCAGGGGCCCAAGAGCTCCTACGAGCAGTACTTC. Translation gives CASIQGPKSSYEQYF.